A single TCR beta chain is shown here with its context. The record originates from a study of Ad26.COV2.S vaccination and SARS-CoV-2 variants. Trimming took off 8 bases at V and 6 bases at J, with 19 bases between the two ends. This CDR3 region has 14 residues. Germline assignment: CDR1 PRHDT and CDR2 FYEKMQ (reference sequence). Treatment denoted: some 20 received Ad26.COV2.S at low or high dose, single or two shots; several received placebo; per-sample allocation not given. Samples analyzed were those drawn on day 63 after the first vaccine or placebo injection. Sequencing was performed with immunoSEQ multiplex PCR; in TCRdb, only in-frame clones are kept and a portion is missing. Of about 280,000 clones in the sample, around 87% were seen once.

The source of this sequence is a person aged 18 to 65 who received the Ad26.COV2.S COVID-19 vaccine or a placebo. This chain joins TRBV13 and TRBJ1-2; D possibly corresponds to TRBD1 (5 bases). Material: peripheral blood, obtained in a trial of Ad26.COV2.S vaccine versus placebo. The CDR3 here is CASPGTAQGDGYTF. The CDR3 DNA sequence: TGTGCCAGCCCCGGGACGGCGCAGGGAGATGGCTACACCTTC.